The 26 T cell receptor beta chains below come from one sample, sequenced in a study of T cell changes during pregnancy in multiple sclerosis. Method: immunoSEQ multiplex PCR; TCRdb's copy keeps in-frame clones and lacks some. This table has around 77,000 clones, 90% to 95% appearing once. Specimen: peripheral blood, collected in the third trimester of pregnancy. These receptors came from a female donor in good health, enrolled as a control in a pregnancy study.

The CDR3 coding sequence is TGTGCCAGCTCACCAAGAGGGGCCGGGACAGGGTCGACTAATGAAAAACTGTTTTTT. Amino acid sequence: CASSPRGAGTGSTNEKLFF. This chain uses TRBV18 with TRBJ1-4; TRBD1 matches 9 bases. The CDR3 covers 19 residues. The trim removed 2 bases at V and 2 bases at J, leaving 12 bases unmatched. CDR1 KGHSH and CDR2 LQKENI come from the germline V gene.

This clone was recorded once. The rearrangement uses TRBV2 and TRBJ2-7; 7 bases line up with TRBD1. J was trimmed by 9 bases and V by 6 bases; bases with no gene match: 17. CDR3 length equals 15 residues. Germline loops: CDR1 SNHLY, CDR2 FYNNEI. The chain's CDR3 is CASRPRQGGAYPQYF. In nucleotides, the CDR3 is TGTGCCAGCAGGCCCCGACAGGGTGGTGCCTACCCGCAGTACTTC.

The rearrangement links TRBV27 to TRBJ1-4; 7 bases agree with TRBD1. The CDR3 is 17 amino acids. V shed 6 bases and J 0 bases; nucleotides not matched to a gene: 10. The V gene's germline CDR1 is MNHEY and CDR2 SMNVEV (reference sequence). In DNA form, the CDR3 reads TGTGCCAGCAGAAAGACAGGGACCACGACAACTAATGAAAAACTGTTTTTT. Its translation is CASRKTGTTTTNEKLFF.

This clone was counted a single time. DNA for the CDR3: TGCGCCAGCAGCTTAAAACTAGCGGCCAACACAGATACGCAGTATTTT. This encodes CASSLKLAANTDTQYF. The chain carries TRBV5-1 and TRBJ2-3, with 8 bases identical to TRBD2. The length of the CDR3 is 16 residues. Germline V CDR1 and CDR2: SGHRS, YFSETQ. V shed 2 bases, J shed 2 bases, and the junction held 7 bases outside the gene matches. The whole variable domain, remainder taken from reference TRBV5-1 and TRBJ2-3, is KAGVTQTPRYLIKTRGQQVTLSCSPISGHRSVSWYQQTPGQGLQFLFEYFSETQRNKGNFPGRFSGRQFSNSRSEMNVSTLELGDSALYLCASSLKLAANTDTQYFGPGTRLTVL.

The chain combines TRBV6-5 with TRBJ1-1; possibly TRBD1 for D (6 bases). V was pared by 10 bases and J by 1 base, with 16 bases between. Germline-derived CDR1 and CDR2 are MNHEY and SVGAGI. The CDR3 runs 14 residues. The CDR3 DNA reads as TGTGCCACCCTCTATTCCAGGGGGAACACTGAAGCTTTCTTT. As protein: CATLYSRGNTEAFF.

The chain combines TRBV7-2 with TRBJ1-2; 11 nucleotides agree with TRBD1. This CDR3 is built from 15 residues. The ends lost 0 bases at V and 7 bases at J; junction bases unmatched: 4. CDR1 SGHTA and CDR2 FQGNSA come from the germline V gene. In DNA form, the CDR3 reads TGTGCCAGCAGCTTAGCGGGGGACAGGGGGATTGGCTACACCTTC. Its translation is CASSLAGDRGIGYTF.

The chain couples TRBV19 to TRBJ1-5, with D possibly matching TRBD1 (6 bases). This CDR3 has 16 residues. Germline lookup yields CDR1 LNHDA and CDR2 SQIVND (reference sequence). Trimming shortened V by 3 bases and J by 5 bases, and 17 bases separated the two germline ends. The CDR3, as DNA: TGTGCCAGTAGTATCCCGGACAGACCATGGGATCAGCCCCAGCATTTT. Protein: CASSIPDRPWDQPQHF. Full variable domain (missing parts from reference TRBV19 and TRBJ1-5): DGGITQSPKYLFRKEGQNVTLSCEQNLNHDAMYWYRQDPGQGLRLIYYSQIVNDFQKGDIAEGYSVSREKKESFPLTVTSAQKNPTAFYLCASSIPDRPWDQPQHFGDGTRLSIL.

This clone was found once. The rearrangement joins TRBV9 to TRBJ1-6, with a tentative D call TRBD1 (5 bases). V lost 6 bases and J 5 bases, leaving 12 bases between the germline ends. The germline V gene has CDR1 SGDLS and CDR2 YYNGEE. The CDR3 has 14 residues. CDR3 bases: TGTGCCAGCACCCCGGGGGTAAATAATTCACCCCTCCACTTT. Amino acids: CASTPGVNNSPLHF.

The genes are TRBV18 and TRBJ1-5; 7 positions match TRBD1. Germline assignment: CDR1 KGHSH and CDR2 LQKENI. The CDR3 totals 16 residues. Trimming cost V 5 bases and J 0 bases; bases outside gene matches: 7. The CDR3: CASSNGQVDSNQPQHF. The CDR3 DNA sequence: TGTGCCAGCTCAAACGGACAGGTAGATAGCAATCAGCCCCAGCATTTT.

This clone appeared a single time. V and J are TRBV18 and TRBJ2-1; 8 positions match TRBD1. V gave up 1 base and J gave up 5 bases; unmatched junction bases: 7. The germline V gene encodes CDR1 KGHSH and CDR2 LQKENI. The CDR3 length is 16 residues. CDR3 sequence reads: CASSPLRQGANNEQFF. The CDR3, as DNA: TGTGCCAGCTCACCACTAAGGCAGGGGGCGAACAATGAGCAGTTCTTC.

CDR3 in DNA: TGTGCCAGCAGCCGGGGTGGGCGCACAGATACGCAGTATTTT. It is translated as CASSRGGRTDTQYF. This rearrangement joins TRBV28 to TRBJ2-3; possibly TRBD2 for D (5 bases). This CDR3 is 14 amino acids long. The germline V gene encodes CDR1 MDHEN and CDR2 SYDVKM. V lost 6 bases to trimming and J lost 1 base, with 11 bases between them.

The sample holds a few counts of this clone. The rearrangement uses TRBV5-5 and TRBJ1-4; maybe TRBD1 (6 bases). Germline assignment: CDR1 SGHKS and CDR2 YYEKEE (reference sequence). Trimming stripped 4 bases from V and 1 base from J, with 14 bases between. The CDR3 is 16 amino acids. The DNA of the CDR3 is TGTGCCAGCAGCACCTTGGGGGCGCGAACTAATGAAAAACTGTTTTTT. Translation gives CASSTLGARTNEKLFF.

This clone turned up a few times. The rearrangement links TRBV6-5 to TRBJ1-6, with D possibly matching TRBD1 (5 bases). This CDR3 is 16 amino acids long. Deletions cut 4 bases from V and 11 bases from J, with 21 bases between. Looked up from germline, CDR1 is MNHEY and CDR2 is SVGAGI. The chain's CDR3 is CASSFSRPSRGTPLHF. CDR3 in DNA: TGTGCCAGCAGTTTCTCCCGTCCCTCCCGGGGGACACCCCTCCACTTT.

The chain joins TRBV18 to TRBJ1-3; unclear D gene. Between the trimmed V and J ends, which lost 1 base and 0 bases, there was a span of 13 bases. Germline-derived CDR1 and CDR2 are KGHSH and LQKENI. This CDR3 comprises 17 residues. CDR3 sequence: CASSPQMGLDSGNTIYF. DNA of the CDR3: TGTGCCAGCTCACCACAAATGGGCCTGGACTCTGGAAACACCATATATTTT.

This chain uses TRBV13 with TRBJ2-7; TRBD1 agrees at 7 bases. This CDR3 comprises 14 residues. CDR1 and CDR2 (germline): PRHDT, FYEKMQ (reference sequence). Germline trimming cut 5 bases from V and 2 bases from J; bases unmatched to any gene: 6. The CDR3 here is CASSVDRVTYEQYF. The CDR3 DNA is TGTGCCAGCAGCGTCGACAGGGTCACCTACGAGCAGTACTTC.

In the case of this clone: A junction boundary mismatches the germline segment, possibly from a read error. The CDR3 nucleotides read TGTGCCAGCAGTTACTCGAAAGGGGTTCCCGCTGGTGACTTC. This gives the protein CASSYSKGVPAGDF. The J gene is TRBJ2-4, the V gene TRBV6-6; D possibly corresponds to TRBD1 (5 bases). Germline CDR1 is MNHNY and CDR2 is SVGAGI (reference sequence). The CDR3 sequence is 14 residues long.

The rearrangement uses TRBV7-2 and TRBJ2-1; D not certain. Trimming cost V 10 bases and J 4 bases, with 8 bases left between them. CDR1 and CDR2 (germline): SGHTA, FQGNSA. The CDR3 contains 11 residues. CDR3 sequence: CAISRYNEQFF. For the CDR3, the DNA is TGTGCCATCTCGCGGTACAATGAGCAGTTCTTC. The full variable domain, in which reference TRBV7-2 and TRBJ2-1 provide the parts outside the CDR3, is GAGVSQSPSNKVTEKGKDVELRCDPISGHTALYWYRQSLGQGLEFLIYFQGNSAPDKSGLPSDRFSAERTGGSVSTLTIQRTQQEDSAVYLCAISRYNEQFFGPGTRLTVL.

The gene calls are TRBV7-8 and TRBJ1-6, with D unclear. Germline CDR1 reads SGHVS; CDR2 reads FQNEAQ. The V gene lost 3 bases and the J gene lost 7 bases, with 4 bases spanning the gap. This CDR3 has 12 residues. The CDR3 DNA is TGTGCCAGCAGCTTTCCGAATTCACCCCTCCACTTT. Protein product: CASSFPNSPLHF.

V and J are TRBV7-9 and TRBJ2-7; 9 nucleotides align to TRBD1. From germline, CDR1 is SEHNR and CDR2 FQNEAQ (reference sequence). The CDR3 runs 15 residues. J lost 6 bases, V lost 3 bases, and 9 bases had no gene match. CDR3 in amino acids: CASSFGTGLEGEQYF. CDR3 in DNA: TGTGCCAGCAGCTTCGGGACAGGGCTTGAAGGCGAGCAGTACTTC.

The chain joins TRBV10-3 to TRBJ2-7; TRBD2 might be the D (6 bases). This CDR3 contains 15 residues. The germline CDR1 and CDR2 sequences are ENHRY and SYGVKD. The germline V and J ends were trimmed by 2 bases and 2 bases, with 13 bases remaining between them. CDR3 DNA sequence: TGTGCCATCAGTGAGAGACTAGTTCCTCCCTACGAGCAGTACTTC. Amino acids: CAISERLVPPYEQYF.

This chain uses TRBV29-1 with TRBJ2-1, with D maybe TRBD2 (5 bases). Germline lookup yields CDR1 SQVTM and CDR2 ANQGSEA. There are 13 residues in the CDR3. V lost 3 bases and J 6 bases, leaving 12 bases between the germline ends. In DNA form, the CDR3 reads TGCAGCGTTGATGAGCGTCGGGGCAATGAGCAGTTCTTC. This translates into CSVDERRGNEQFF.

The V gene is TRBV11-2, the J gene TRBJ2-5, with unresolved D. The length of the CDR3 is 11 residues. V was cut by 7 bases and J by 5 bases, with 8 bases left in between. Germline V gene lookup returns CDR1 SGHAT and CDR2 FQNNGV. The CDR3 spells CASTTGETQYF. CDR3 nucleotides: TGTGCCAGCACCACCGGGGAGACCCAGTACTTC.

The chain joins TRBV4-3 to TRBJ2-7, with TRBD2 matching over 11 bases. The germline gives CDR1 LGHNA, CDR2 YSLEER. CDR3 length equals 20 residues. Trimming took 0 bases from V and 0 from J; bases not matched to a gene: 13. The CDR3 protein is CASSQDLAARLAGNSYEQYF. CDR3 in DNA: TGCGCCAGCAGCCAAGATCTCGCGGCACGACTAGCGGGGAACTCCTACGAGCAGTACTTC.

This sequence joins TRBV4-1 and TRBJ1-2, with 7 bases matching TRBD1. Trimming cost V 1 base and J 8 bases; bases outside gene matches: 13. This CDR3 is built from 16 residues. Germline V gene sequence: CDR1 MGHRA, CDR2 YSYEKL. CDR3 coding DNA: TGCGCCAGCAGCCAAGGGCTTACAGGGGATTTTTACGGCTACACCTTC. Translation: CASSQGLTGDFYGYTF.

This sequence joins TRBV6-6 and TRBJ1-2, with D maybe TRBD1 (6 bases). V lost 5 bases, J lost 8 bases, and 12 bases lay in between. The CDR3 sequence is 12 residues long. CDR1 and CDR2 (germline): MNHNY, SVGAGI (reference sequence). CDR3 sequence: CASSPQGGGYTF. As DNA, the CDR3 is TGTGCCAGCAGTCCACAGGGAGGGGGCTACACCTTC.

This clone was picked up one time. V and J are TRBV14 and TRBJ1-1, with unresolved D. The CDR3 consists of 15 residues. Trimming shortened V by 2 bases and J by 1 base, and 11 bases separated the two germline ends. CDR1 and CDR2 from the germline V gene are SGHDN and FVKESK. The CDR3 bases are TGTGCCAGCAGCCAACGCCGGGATAGGAACACTGAAGCTTTCTTT. This encodes CASSQRRDRNTEAFF.